This T cell receptor (beta chain) was documented in a study of cytomegalovirus exposure and HLA in healthy donors. Findings and caveats of the study: Reported findings show TCR beta sequences accurately forecast HLA-A and HLA-B alleles in most subjects.

Trimming removed 5 bases from V and 2 bases from J, with 11 bases in between. The CDR3 runs to 14 residues. Per germline, CDR1 SGHTA and CDR2 FQGNSA. The primer mix had 60 Vbeta and 13 Jbeta primers. Using immunoSEQ multiplex PCR, the repertoire was profiled, and TCRdb retains in-frame clones only, with some absent. This table holds approximately 210,000 clones, around 79% found once. A remark on this clone: The antigen is unknown.

V gene TRBV7-2 combines with J gene TRBJ2-3; maybe TRBD1 (5 bases). The receptor comes from a girl aged 10 to 17 in good health and CMV-seropositive. Sequenced material: PBMCs. CDR3 residues: CASSPDSLTDTQYF. The CDR3 coding sequence is TGTGCCAGCAGCCCCGACAGTCTCACAGATACGCAGTATTTT.